This is a list of T cell receptor beta chains from one sample in a study. One entry per CDR3 protein, called by TCRdb with MiXCR from the 5' RACE reads. The sample contains thousands of distinct CDR3 sequences, around half of which appear only once. Sequencing was done on a sample of memory CD4+ T cells sorted from a lymph node. These receptors all stem from a female donor with breast cancer. The CDR3 runs from the conserved cysteine through the conserved F or W. The D gene is left open where the match is weak. Expanded clones are given a class, and other clones once, few, many or no size at all.

D: .
size: .
V: TRBV5-5
J: TRBJ1-2
CDR3: CASSLVGNYSYTF
DNA: TGTGCCAGCAGCTTGGTAGGGAACTATAGCTACACCTTC

D: TRBD2
size: .
V: TRBV20-1
J: TRBJ2-2
CDR3: CSARDGRAVYGELFF
DNA: TGCAGTGCTAGAGACGGGAGGGCCGTTTATGGGGAGCTGTTTTTT

D: .
size: few
V: TRBV29-1
J: TRBJ2-1
CDR3: CSAGGIAGRLDEQFF
DNA: TGCAGCGCAGGGGGGATAGCGGGGAGACTCGATGAGCAGTTCTTC

D: .
size: few
V: TRBV27
J: TRBJ2-7
CDR3: CASSFTPFGEQYF
DNA: TGTGCCAGCAGCTTCACACCCTTCGGCGAGCAGTACTTC

D: .
size: few
V: TRBV20-1
J: TRBJ2-7
CDR3: CSAPRQKAYEQYF
DNA: TGCAGTGCGCCCCGACAGAAAGCCTACGAGCAGTACTTC

D: .
size: few
V: TRBV7-2
J: TRBJ2-7
CDR3: CASSLDFGTGSYEQYF
DNA: TGTGCCAGCAGCTTAGACTTCGGGACGGGTTCCTACGAGCAGTACTTC

D: TRBD2
size: .
V: TRBV7-2
J: TRBJ2-6
CDR3: CASSLVSLAGAGANVLTF
DNA: TGTGCCAGCAGCTTAGTCAGCCTAGCGGGAGCTGGGGCCAACGTCCTGACTTTC

D: .
size: .
V: TRBV6-2/TRBV6-3
J: TRBJ1-1
CDR3: CASSDRRQNTEAFF
DNA: TGTGCCAGCAGTGACCGACGGCAGAACACTGAAGCTTTCTTT

D: .
size: .
V: TRBV4-1
J: TRBJ1-1
CDR3: CASSHIRDMDTEAFF
DNA: TGCGCCAGCAGCCATATCCGGGACATGGACACTGAAGCTTTCTTT

D: .
size: .
V: TRBV20-1
J: TRBJ2-7
CDR3: CSARDFARAEQYF
DNA: TGCAGTGCTAGAGACTTCGCGCGGGCAGAGCAGTACTTC

D: TRBD1
size: few
V: TRBV4-1
J: TRBJ2-6
CDR3: CASSQGTGRLSGANVLTF
DNA: TGCGCCAGCAGCCAAGGGACAGGCAGACTCTCTGGGGCCAACGTCCTGACTTTC

D: .
size: .
V: TRBV29-1
J: TRBJ1-1
CDR3: CSVFQGFRNTEAFF
DNA: TGCAGCGTATTTCAGGGTTTTAGGAACACTGAAGCTTTCTTT

D: .
size: .
V: TRBV5-1
J: TRBJ2-5
CDR3: CASSLRGITETQYF
DNA: TGCGCCAGCAGCTTGCGGGGGATCACAGAGACCCAGTACTTC